The 19 T cell receptor beta chains below all came from one sample that was sequenced in a study of T cell responses to AZD1222 COVID-19 vaccine. Method: immunoSEQ multiplex PCR; TCRdb's copy keeps in-frame clones and lacks some. The data hold around 120,000 clones, with under 95% observed a single time. The source was peripheral blood, collected 28 days after the second AZD1222 dose. These receptors originate from an adult who received the AZD1222 COVID-19 vaccine.

On this clone: One junction end does not reproduce the germline sequence, and a read error may be involved. The CDR3 protein is CASSFGAQETQYF. DNA for the CDR3: TGTGCTAGCAGCTTTGGTGCCCAAGAGACCCAGTACTTC. The chain couples TRBV7-7 to TRBJ2-5; D not resolved. Germline V lookup: CDR1 SSHAT, CDR2 FNYEAQ (reference sequence). CDR3 length: 13 residues.

The rearrangement joins TRBV2 to TRBJ2-1; D is ambiguous. The germline V gene encodes CDR1 SNHLY and CDR2 FYNNEI. Trimming cost V 4 bases and J 2 bases, with 12 bases left between them. The CDR3 is 15 residues long. CDR3 protein: CASSALGVPYNEQFF. CDR3 DNA sequence: TGTGCCAGCAGTGCGCTAGGAGTCCCCTACAATGAGCAGTTCTTC.

The chain uses TRBV19 and TRBJ1-1, with D perhaps TRBD1 (6 bases). V shed 3 bases and J shed 7 bases, with 12 bases lying between them. CDR3 length equals 13 residues. The germline V gene has CDR1 LNHDA and CDR2 SQIVND (reference sequence). CDR3 DNA: TGTGCCAGTAGTATGTGGCAGGGGTATGAAGCTTTCTTT. This translates into CASSMWQGYEAFF.

This clone was seen once. The genes are TRBV7-6 and TRBJ1-6, with 10 bases matching TRBD1. CDR3 length: 14 amino acids. Losses at the gene ends were 4 bases for V and 7 bases for J; bases not matched to a gene: 1. Germline V gives CDR1 SGHVS, CDR2 FNYEAQ. CDR3 nucleotide sequence: TGTGCCAGCAGCTCGGGACAGGGGAATTCACCCCTCCACTTT. Translated: CASSSGQGNSPLHF.

This clone was recorded only once. The rearrangement links TRBV6-1 to TRBJ1-1; TRBD1 agrees at 7 bases. Unmatched junction bases numbered 10, after V lost 1 base and J lost 11 bases. The length of the CDR3 is 14 residues. Germline CDR1 and CDR2: MNHNS and SASEGT. In DNA form, the CDR3 reads TGTGCCAGCAGTGAAGGGAATTGGAACAGGGGCGCTTTCTTT. Protein: CASSEGNWNRGAFF.

This chain joins TRBV29-1 and TRBJ2-3; the D gene is possibly TRBD2 (5 bases). Germline loops: CDR1 SQVTM, CDR2 ANQGSEA. V dropped 5 bases and J dropped 4 bases, with 16 bases sitting between them. The CDR3 has 14 amino acids. CDR3: CSVKTRPFADTQYF. Here the CDR3 DNA reads TGCAGCGTTAAAACTAGACCTTTCGCAGATACGCAGTATTTT.

This rearrangement joins TRBV13 to TRBJ2-2; D possibly uses TRBD1 or TRBD2 (5 bases each). Germline values: CDR1 PRHDT, CDR2 FYEKMQ (reference sequence). V was pared by 3 bases and J by 6 bases, with 8 bases between. This CDR3 spans 13 amino acids. CDR3 DNA: TGTGCCAGCAGCTTGAGGGGCTCCGGGGAGCTGTTTTTT. Amino acid sequence: CASSLRGSGELFF.

This sequence joins TRBV28 and TRBJ2-2; D not certain. Germline loops: CDR1 MDHEN, CDR2 SYDVKM. The CDR3 extends over 12 amino acids. Trimming cost V 2 bases and J 7 bases, with 5 bases left between them. CDR3 amino acids: CASSLLSGELFF. CDR3 DNA sequence: TGTGCCAGCAGTTTACTAAGCGGGGAGCTGTTTTTT. Together with reference TRBV28 and TRBJ2-2, the CDR3 gives the full variable domain: DVKVTQSSRYLVKRTGEKVFLECVQDMDHENMFWYRQDPGLGLRLIYFSYDVKMKEKGDIPEGYSVSREKKERFSLILESASTNQTSMYLCASSLLSGELFFGEGSRLTVL.

The rearrangement links TRBV7-2 to TRBJ2-1; D may be TRBD2 (5 bases). The CDR3 totals 14 residues. V was shortened by 2 bases and J by 9 bases, with 14 bases between the two germline ends. Germline CDR1 reads SGHTA; CDR2 reads FQGNSA. This CDR3 reads CASSLNPNSGEQFF. The DNA of the CDR3 is TGTGCCAGCAGCTTAAACCCCAACAGCGGTGAGCAGTTCTTC. Full variable domain (rest looked up from reference TRBV7-2 and TRBJ2-1): GAGVSQSPSNKVTEKGKDVELRCDPISGHTALYWYRQSLGQGLEFLIYFQGNSAPDKSGLPSDRFSAERTGGSVSTLTIQRTQQEDSAVYLCASSLNPNSGEQFFGPGTRLTVL.

The V gene is TRBV4-2, the J gene TRBJ2-3, with a possible D match to TRBD2 (6 bases). V was pared by 0 bases and J by 6 bases, with 10 bases between. The CDR3 has 14 residues. Germline V gene data show CDR1 as LGHNA and CDR2 as YNFKEQ. CDR3 DNA sequence: TGTGCCAGCAGCCAAGATCTAGCGTCTGATACGCAGTATTTT. Its translation is CASSQDLASDTQYF.

The rearrangement uses TRBV2 and TRBJ1-4; D remains ambiguous. Germline V gene sequence: CDR1 SNHLY, CDR2 FYNNEI. The CDR3 consists of 15 residues. The germline V and J ends were trimmed by 8 bases and 5 bases, with 18 bases remaining between them. The CDR3 DNA reads TGTGCCAGCGTGAAAATCGGCTTACCGAATGAAAAACTGTTTTTT. Its translation: CASVKIGLPNEKLFF.

J is TRBJ2-3 and V is TRBV5-1; 11 bases are a match to TRBD2. The junction had 3 bases not matched to a gene; V was cut back by 1 base and J by 5 bases. Germline CDR1 and CDR2: SGHRS and YFSETQ. This CDR3 comprises 15 residues. The CDR3 here is CASSLISGGVDTQYF. The CDR3 DNA reads TGCGCCAGCAGCTTGATTAGCGGGGGGGTAGATACGCAGTATTTT.

The chain carries TRBV10-3 and TRBJ2-1; 10 positions match TRBD1. CDR1 and CDR2 (germline): ENHRY, SYGVKD. The length of the CDR3 is 14 residues. J gave up 7 bases and V 6 bases, and 6 bases lay outside the gene matches. CDR3 nucleotide sequence: TGTGCCATCAGCACCGGGACAGGGGATAATGAGCAGTTCTTC. Translating gives CAISTGTGDNEQFF.

This clone was counted between two and nine times. The rearrangement joins TRBV12-3 or TRBV12-4 to TRBJ1-5; maybe TRBD1 (6 bases). The CDR3 totals 12 residues. Trimming cost V 7 bases and J 6 bases, with 10 bases left between them. In DNA, the CDR3 is TGTGCCAGCACCTGGGGGGCTCAGCCCCAGCATTTT. It is translated as CASTWGAQPQHF.

This chain uses TRBV7-9 with TRBJ1-1, with a tentative D call TRBD1 (5 bases). The V and J ends lost 2 bases and 4 bases respectively, with 14 bases between them. Germline V gene lookup returns CDR1 SEHNR and CDR2 FQNEAQ (reference sequence). The CDR3 loop spans 15 amino acids. The CDR3 nucleotides are TGTGCCAGCAGCTTACAGGGTGAGGCGGGCACTGAAGCTTTCTTT. Translation gives CASSLQGEAGTEAFF.

The chain employs TRBV2 and TRBJ2-4; no reliable D call. This CDR3 has 15 residues. Germline CDR1 SNHLY, CDR2 FYNNEI. V dropped 0 bases and J dropped 2 bases, with 8 bases sitting between them. CDR3 region: CASSEAPSSKNIQYF. The CDR3 DNA reads TGTGCCAGCAGTGAAGCGCCGAGCTCCAAAAACATTCAGTACTTC.

This clone was observed a single time. CDR3 loop: CASSGVGTGGSYEQYF. The DNA of the CDR3 is TGTGCCAGCAGTGGGGTAGGGACAGGAGGTTCCTACGAGCAGTACTTC. J is TRBJ2-7 and V is TRBV6-2 or TRBV6-3; 8 nucleotides align to TRBD1. This CDR3 has 16 amino acids. Germline V CDR1 and CDR2: MNHEY, SVGEGT. V was clipped by 5 bases and J by 1 base; unmatched bases: 10.

This clone has more than one count but fewer than ten. This sequence joins TRBV6-5 and TRBJ2-4, with 7 bases aligning to TRBD2. Germline values: CDR1 MNHEY, CDR2 SVGAGI. After removal of 6 bases from V and 3 bases from J, the junction contained 8 bases not matched to a gene. The CDR3 has 15 amino acids. The CDR3, as DNA: TGTGCCAGCAGACCTGGGGGGGTTGACAAAAACATTCAGTACTTC. Its protein is CASRPGGVDKNIQYF.

This chain links TRBV5-1 with TRBJ2-5; unclear D gene. The CDR3 has 13 residues. Trimming pared 0 bases from V and 0 bases from J, leaving 3 bases between. Germline-derived CDR1 and CDR2 are SGHRS and YFSETQ. The CDR3 loop is CASSLGDQETQYF. The CDR3 DNA sequence: TGCGCCAGCAGCTTGGGGGACCAAGAGACCCAGTACTTC.